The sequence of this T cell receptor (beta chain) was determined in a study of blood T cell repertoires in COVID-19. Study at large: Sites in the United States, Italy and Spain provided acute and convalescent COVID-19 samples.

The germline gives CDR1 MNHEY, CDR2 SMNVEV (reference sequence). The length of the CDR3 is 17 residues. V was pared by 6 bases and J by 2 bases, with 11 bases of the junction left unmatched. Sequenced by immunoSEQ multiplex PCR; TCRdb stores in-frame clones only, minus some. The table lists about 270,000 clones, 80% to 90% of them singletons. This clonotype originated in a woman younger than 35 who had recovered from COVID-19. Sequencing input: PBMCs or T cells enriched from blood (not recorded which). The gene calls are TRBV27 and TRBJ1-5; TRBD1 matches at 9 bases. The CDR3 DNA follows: TGTGCCAGCAGACCCGACACAGGGGGCGCGGGCAATCAGCCCCAGCATTTT. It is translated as CASRPDTGGAGNQPQHF.